This T cell receptor beta chain was documented in a study of regulatory T cells in long-lasting Graves disease. Study summary: Graves' patients (newly diagnosed) had been on antithyroid drugs under 3 months. Study-wide results and caveats: Clonotypes that were public and shared totalled a few thousand in persistent patients versus approximately 970 in new patients. Sampling was limited to peripheral blood rather than thyroid tissue.

TCR beta libraries were built with iRepertoire HTBI primers and Arm-PCR of CDR3 regions. Original handling: Identification across samples found fewer than 65 TRBV and about 13 TRBJ segments. TCRdb reprocessed the multiplex PCR reads with MiXCR, giving one entry per CDR3 protein. It is TCRdb's table, rather than the study itself, that gives the V and J calls and clone size. This sample has under 250,000 distinct CDR3 sequences, with 20% to 25% found just once. Time point denoted: newly diagnosed GD, antithyroid drugs for less than 3 months. After RNA was extracted from PBMCs, the TCR library was made from it. In its sample, this clonotype was seen many times. The antigen is not known. The germline V gene encodes CDR1 DFQATT and CDR2 SNEGSKA (reference sequence). After removal of 0 bases from V and 5 bases from J, the junction contained 5 bases not matched to a gene. CDR3 length: 14 residues.

Sequencing used peripheral blood mononuclear cells (PBMCs), obtained at new diagnosis, from a patient treated with antithyroid drugs. This sequence joins TRBV20-1 and TRBJ2-3; 7 nucleotides match TRBD2. This receptor was obtained from a female donor with Graves disease. In DNA, the CDR3 is TGCAGTGCTAGAGATCTGGGCGGGAGAGATACGCAGTATTTT. Its translation: CSARDLGGRDTQYF.